A single sample gave rise to the 2 T cell receptor beta chains below, sequenced in a study of siplizumab effects on memory and regulatory T cells. Here immunoSEQ multiplex PCR was the method, and the copy in TCRdb shows in-frame clones only, minus some. Of around 78,000 clones in the sample, 91% are singletons; the top ten hold about 27%. The sample consisted of CD8+ T cells sorted from blood. These receptors originate from a human donor in good health.

The chain couples TRBV7-9 to TRBJ2-1; 8 positions match TRBD1. CDR1 and CDR2 from the germline V gene are SEHNR and FQNEAQ (reference sequence). The CDR3 runs 15 residues. The trim removed 5 bases at V and 5 bases at J, leaving 8 bases unmatched. Here the CDR3 DNA reads TGTGCCAGCAGCACACCGGGACAGGTCAACAATGAGCAGTTCTTC. Its translation is CASSTPGQVNNEQFF.

CDR3 sequence: CAIEVGYGYTF. For the CDR3, the DNA is TGTGCCATCGAGGTGGGATATGGCTACACCTTC. The chain recombines TRBV10-3 with TRBJ1-2, with D uncertain. The V gene's germline CDR1 is ENHRY and CDR2 SYGVKD. V was cut by 8 bases and J by 5 bases, with 9 bases left in between. This CDR3 has 11 residues.